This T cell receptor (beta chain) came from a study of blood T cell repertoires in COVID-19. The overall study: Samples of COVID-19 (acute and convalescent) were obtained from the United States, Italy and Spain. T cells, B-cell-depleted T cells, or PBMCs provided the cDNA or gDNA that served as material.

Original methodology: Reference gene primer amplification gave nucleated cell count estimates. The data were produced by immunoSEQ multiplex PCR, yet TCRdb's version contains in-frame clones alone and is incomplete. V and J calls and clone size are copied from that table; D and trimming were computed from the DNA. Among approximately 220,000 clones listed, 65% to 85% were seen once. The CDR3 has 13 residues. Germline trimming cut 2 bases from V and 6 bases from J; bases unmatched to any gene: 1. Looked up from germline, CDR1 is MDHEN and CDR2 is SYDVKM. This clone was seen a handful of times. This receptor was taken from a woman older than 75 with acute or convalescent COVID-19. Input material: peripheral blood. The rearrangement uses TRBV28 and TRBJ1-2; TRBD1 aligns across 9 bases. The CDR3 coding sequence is TGTGCCAGCAGTTTAGGGACAGGGAATGGCTACACCTTC. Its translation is CASSLGTGNGYTF.